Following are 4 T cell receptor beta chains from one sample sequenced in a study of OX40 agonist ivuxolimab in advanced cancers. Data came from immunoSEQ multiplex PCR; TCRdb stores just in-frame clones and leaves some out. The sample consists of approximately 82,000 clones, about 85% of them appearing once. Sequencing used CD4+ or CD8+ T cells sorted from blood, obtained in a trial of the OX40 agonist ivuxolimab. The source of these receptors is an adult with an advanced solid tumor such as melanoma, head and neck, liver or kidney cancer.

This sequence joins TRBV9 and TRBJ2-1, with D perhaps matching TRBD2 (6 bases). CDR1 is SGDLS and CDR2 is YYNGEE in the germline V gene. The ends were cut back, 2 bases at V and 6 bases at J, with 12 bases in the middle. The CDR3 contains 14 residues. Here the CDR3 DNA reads TGTGCCAGCAGCGTTACCGTCGGGGGCAATGAGCAGTTCTTC. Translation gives CASSVTVGGNEQFF.

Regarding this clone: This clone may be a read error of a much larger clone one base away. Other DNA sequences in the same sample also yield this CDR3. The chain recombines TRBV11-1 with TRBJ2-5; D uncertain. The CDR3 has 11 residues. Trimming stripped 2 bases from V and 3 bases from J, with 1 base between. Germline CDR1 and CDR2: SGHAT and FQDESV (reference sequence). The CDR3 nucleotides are TGTGCCAGCAGCTTAAAAGAGACCCAGTACTTC. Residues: CASSLKETQYF.

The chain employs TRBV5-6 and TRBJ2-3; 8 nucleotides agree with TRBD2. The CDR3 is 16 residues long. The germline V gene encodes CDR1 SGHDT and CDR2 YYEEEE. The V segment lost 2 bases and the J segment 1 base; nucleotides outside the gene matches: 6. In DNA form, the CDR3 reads TGTGCCAGCAGCTTTTCGGGGGGGGCAGGCACAGATACGCAGTATTTT. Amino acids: CASSFSGGAGTDTQYF.

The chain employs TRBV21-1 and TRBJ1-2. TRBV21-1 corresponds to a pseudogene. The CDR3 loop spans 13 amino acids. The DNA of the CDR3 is TGTGCCAGCAACGGAGGTTTTAACTATGGCTACACCTTC. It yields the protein CASNGGFNYGYTF.